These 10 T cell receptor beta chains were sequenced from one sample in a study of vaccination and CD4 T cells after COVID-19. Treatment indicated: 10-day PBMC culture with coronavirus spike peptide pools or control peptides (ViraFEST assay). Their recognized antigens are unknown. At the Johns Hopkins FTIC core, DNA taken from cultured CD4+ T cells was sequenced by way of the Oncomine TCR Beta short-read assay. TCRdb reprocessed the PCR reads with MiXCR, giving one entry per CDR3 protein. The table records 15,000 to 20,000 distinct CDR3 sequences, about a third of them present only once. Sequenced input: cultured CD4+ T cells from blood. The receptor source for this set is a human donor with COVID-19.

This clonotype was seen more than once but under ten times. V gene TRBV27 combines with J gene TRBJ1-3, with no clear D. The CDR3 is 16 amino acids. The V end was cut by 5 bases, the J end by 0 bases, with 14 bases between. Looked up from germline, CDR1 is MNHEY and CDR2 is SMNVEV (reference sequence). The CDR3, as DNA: TGTGCCAGCAGTCCCACTACAGTAAGCTCTGGAAACACCATATATTTT. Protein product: CASSPTTVSSGNTIYF.

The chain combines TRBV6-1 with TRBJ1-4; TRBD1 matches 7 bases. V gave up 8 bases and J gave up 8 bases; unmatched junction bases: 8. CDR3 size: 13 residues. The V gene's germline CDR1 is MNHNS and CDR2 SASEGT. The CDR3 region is CASGTAGPEKLFF. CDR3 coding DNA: TGTGCCAGCGGGACAGCGGGTCCGGAAAAACTGTTTTTT.

CDR3 protein: CASSTGVNSNQPQHF. The DNA of the CDR3 is TGTGCCAGCAGCACAGGGGTAAATAGCAATCAGCCCCAGCATTTT. The V gene is TRBV28, the J gene TRBJ1-5; the match to TRBD1 covers 7 bases. Germline values: CDR1 MDHEN, CDR2 SYDVKM. With 6 bases clipped from V and 0 bases from J, the junction kept 5 bases outside the gene matches. The CDR3 has 15 amino acids. Using reference TRBV28 and TRBJ1-5 for the parts outside the CDR3, the full variable domain is DVKVTQSSRYLVKRTGEKVFLECVQDMDHENMFWYRQDPGLGLRLIYFSYDVKMKEKGDIPEGYSVSREKKERFSLILESASTNQTSMYLCASSTGVNSNQPQHFGDGTRLSIL.

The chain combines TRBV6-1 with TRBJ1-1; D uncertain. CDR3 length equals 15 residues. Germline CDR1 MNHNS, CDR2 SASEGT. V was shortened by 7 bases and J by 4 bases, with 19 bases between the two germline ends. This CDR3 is CASTIPRGRATEAFF. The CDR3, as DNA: TGTGCCAGCACCATTCCTCGGGGAAGGGCCACTGAAGCTTTCTTT.

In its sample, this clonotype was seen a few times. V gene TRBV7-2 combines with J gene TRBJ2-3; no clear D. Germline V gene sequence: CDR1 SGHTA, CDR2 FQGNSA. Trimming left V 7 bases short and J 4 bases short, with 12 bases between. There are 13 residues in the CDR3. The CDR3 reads CASTTYSSDTQYF. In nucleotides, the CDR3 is TGTGCCAGCACCACTTACTCTTCAGATACGCAGTATTTT.

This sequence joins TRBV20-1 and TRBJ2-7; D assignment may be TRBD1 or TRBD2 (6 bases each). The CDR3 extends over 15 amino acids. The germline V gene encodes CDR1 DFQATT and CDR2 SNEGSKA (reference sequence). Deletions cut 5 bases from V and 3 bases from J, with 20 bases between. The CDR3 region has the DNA TGCAGTGCTCGGGGGAGGACAGCACGGGACTACGAGCAGTACTTC. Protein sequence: CSARGRTARDYEQYF.

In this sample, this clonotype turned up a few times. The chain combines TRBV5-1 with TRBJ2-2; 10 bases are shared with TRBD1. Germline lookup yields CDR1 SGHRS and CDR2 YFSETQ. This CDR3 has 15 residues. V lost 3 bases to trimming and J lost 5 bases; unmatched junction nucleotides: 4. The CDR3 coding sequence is TGCGCCAGCAGCTCGACGGGACAGGGGACCGGGGAGCTGTTTTTT. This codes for CASSSTGQGTGELFF.

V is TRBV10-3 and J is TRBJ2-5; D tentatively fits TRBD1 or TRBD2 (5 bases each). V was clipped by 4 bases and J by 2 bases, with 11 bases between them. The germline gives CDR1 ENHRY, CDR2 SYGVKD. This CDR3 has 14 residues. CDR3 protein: CAISVGREQETQYF. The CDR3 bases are TGTGCCATCAGTGTGGGCAGGGAGCAAGAGACCCAGTACTTC.

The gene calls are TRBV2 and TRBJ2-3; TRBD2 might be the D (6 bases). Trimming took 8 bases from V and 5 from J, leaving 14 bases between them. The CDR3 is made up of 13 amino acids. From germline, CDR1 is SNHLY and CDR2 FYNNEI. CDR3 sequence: CASRRGLGDTQYF. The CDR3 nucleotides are TGTGCCAGCCGGAGGGGACTGGGAGATACGCAGTATTTT.

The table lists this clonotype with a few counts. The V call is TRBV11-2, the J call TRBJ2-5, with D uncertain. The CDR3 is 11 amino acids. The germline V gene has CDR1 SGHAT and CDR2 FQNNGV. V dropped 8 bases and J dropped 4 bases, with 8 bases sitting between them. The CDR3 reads CASRSGETQYF. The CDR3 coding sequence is TGTGCCAGCCGGTCCGGAGAGACCCAGTACTTC. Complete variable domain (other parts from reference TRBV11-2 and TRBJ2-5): EAGVAQSPRYKIIEKRQSVAFWCNPISGHATLYWYQQILGQGPKLLIQFQNNGVVDDSQLPKDRFSAERLKGVDSTLKIQPAKLEDSAVYLCASRSGETQYFGPGTRLLVL.